The 17 T cell receptor beta chains below were found in one sample sequenced in a study of T cell changes during pregnancy in multiple sclerosis. Measured with immunoSEQ multiplex PCR; TCRdb has only the in-frame clones, and not every one. The data contain over 50,000 clones, 75% to 90% of them seen just once; the ten biggest clones take up 0.89%. The sample consisted of peripheral blood, taken in the first trimester of pregnancy. Receptors originate from a female donor in good health, enrolled as a control in a pregnancy study.

V and J are TRBV25-1 and TRBJ1-2; maybe TRBD1 (6 bases). Germline lookup yields CDR1 MGHDK and CDR2 SYGVNS. The CDR3 spans 13 residues. Trimming removed 5 bases at V and 2 bases at J, with 9 bases between. The CDR3 here is CASSRTANYGYTF. CDR3 in DNA: TGTGCCAGCAGTCGGACAGCCAACTATGGCTACACCTTC.

This chain links TRBV19 with TRBJ1-3; D is unclear. This CDR3 has 14 amino acids. Trimming cost V 8 bases and J 1 base, with 12 bases left between them. CDR1 and CDR2 (germline): LNHDA, SQIVND (reference sequence). CDR3 loop: CASGRVLSGNTIYF. In DNA form, the CDR3 reads TGTGCCAGTGGGAGGGTTCTTTCTGGAAACACCATATATTTT.

The count of this clone is one. The chain joins TRBV4-2 to TRBJ2-1; 9 bases line up with TRBD2. CDR1 is LGHNA, CDR2 YNFKEQ, per germline. The CDR3 covers 19 residues. V lost 2 bases, J lost 4 bases, and 15 bases stayed unmatched. The CDR3 region has the DNA TGTGCCAGCAGCCAACCCACTGGCGGGGGGGCCGCTGGGTACAATGAGCAGTTCTTC. Amino acids: CASSQPTGGGAAGYNEQFF.

This chain connects TRBV5-1 to TRBJ2-7; a possible D gene is TRBD1 (6 bases). V lost 4 bases and J 2 bases, leaving 13 bases between the germline ends. The length of the CDR3 is 14 residues. Germline V gene sequence: CDR1 SGHRS, CDR2 YFSETQ. The CDR3 loop is CASSPGTTTYEQYF. The CDR3 DNA reads TGCGCCAGCAGCCCCGGGACAACTACCTACGAGCAGTACTTC.

The chain links TRBV4-2 to TRBJ2-5, with 16 bases aligning to TRBD2. The CDR3 contains 19 residues. Germline CDR1 is LGHNA and CDR2 is YNFKEQ. Trimming removed 4 bases from V and 7 bases from J; junction bases left unmatched: 15. The CDR3 DNA follows: TGTGCCAGCAGCCCCGACTCCGGGACTAGCGGGGGGGCCTGGTGGACCCAGTACTTC. The encoded protein is CASSPDSGTSGGAWWTQYF.

This chain uses TRBV5-6 with TRBJ2-2; D is possibly TRBD1 (5 bases). CDR3 size: 14 residues. Trimming removed 1 base from V and 5 bases from J, with 9 bases in between. Looked up from germline, CDR1 is SGHDT and CDR2 is YYEEEE. The CDR3 loop is CASSLTGRTGELFF. DNA of the CDR3: TGTGCCAGCAGCTTGACAGGTCGGACCGGGGAGCTGTTTTTT.

The chain joins TRBV6-5 to TRBJ1-4, with 7 bases identical to TRBD1. This CDR3 has 14 amino acids. CDR1 is MNHEY, CDR2 SVGAGI, per germline. V lost 8 bases, J lost 6 bases, and 9 bases stayed unmatched. CDR3 protein: CASRTGTDYEKLFF. The CDR3 nucleotides are TGTGCCAGCCGAACCGGGACAGACTATGAAAAACTGTTTTTT.

This rearrangement joins TRBV7-9 to TRBJ2-7; 9 bases are shared with TRBD1. Trimming took 5 bases from V and 4 from J; bases not matched to a gene: 12. From germline, CDR1 is SEHNR and CDR2 FQNEAQ (reference sequence). The CDR3 is 16 amino acids. The CDR3 DNA sequence: TGTGCCAGCAGCCCCCAGGGGGGGGACAGGGTATACGAGCAGTACTTC. It encodes CASSPQGGDRVYEQYF.

The chain uses TRBV5-8 and TRBJ2-6; a weak D match, TRBD1 (6 bases). From germline, CDR1 is SGHTS and CDR2 YDEGEE. V shed 2 bases and J shed 0 bases, with 12 bases lying between them. This CDR3 has 17 residues. The CDR3 coding sequence is TGTGCCAGCAGCTTTTGGGGACATAGCTCTGGGGCCAACGTCCTGACTTTC. Protein sequence: CASSFWGHSSGANVLTF.

V gene TRBV7-2 combines with J gene TRBJ2-2; no reliable D call. The CDR3 loop spans 16 amino acids. Germline values: CDR1 SGHTA, CDR2 FQGNSA. V dropped 3 bases and J dropped 1 base, with 12 bases sitting between them. In DNA form, the CDR3 reads TGTGCCAGCAGCTTCACGGCGGTGGGGAACACCGGGGAGCTGTTTTTT. The encoded protein is CASSFTAVGNTGELFF. Supplemented by reference TRBV7-2 and TRBJ2-2, the full variable domain reads GAGVSQSPSNKVTEKGKDVELRCDPISGHTALYWYRQSLGQGLEFLIYFQGNSAPDKSGLPSDRFSAERTGGSVSTLTIQRTQQEDSAVYLCASSFTAVGNTGELFFGEGSRLTVL.

The CDR3 DNA reads TGTGCCAGCAAGAGGGACTTCTCCAGAAACACTGAAGCTTTCTTT. Protein: CASKRDFSRNTEAFF. V gene TRBV6-5 combines with J gene TRBJ1-1; a possible D gene is TRBD1 (5 bases). The CDR3 consists of 15 residues. Trimming shortened V by 7 bases and J by 2 bases, and 17 bases separated the two germline ends. In germline, CDR1 is MNHEY, CDR2 SVGAGI.

The chain couples TRBV7-2 to TRBJ2-7; no definite D call. V was clipped by 0 bases and J by 12 bases, with 15 bases between them. The V gene's germline CDR1 is SGHTA and CDR2 FQGNSA. The CDR3 is 13 amino acids. This CDR3 is CASSLALSTVWYF. The CDR3 DNA follows: TGTGCCAGCAGCTTAGCGTTGTCAACTGTGTGGTACTTC.

CDR3 sequence: CASSEAMGQGYGYTF. The CDR3 nucleotides are TGTGCCAGCAGTGAAGCAATGGGACAGGGGTATGGCTACACCTTC. V usage is TRBV6-1 and J usage is TRBJ1-2; 10 bases agree with TRBD1. This CDR3 comprises 15 residues. Trimming took 0 bases from V and 5 from J; bases not matched to a gene: 3. Germline V CDR1 and CDR2: MNHNS, SASEGT.

This chain links TRBV19 with TRBJ1-1; D uncertain. Germline-derived CDR1 and CDR2 are LNHDA and SQIVND (reference sequence). CDR3 length equals 15 residues. Trimming stripped 5 bases from V and 5 bases from J, with 18 bases between. DNA for the CDR3: TGTGCCAGTAGTCTTGGGCCCTTGGGAGGAACTGAAGCTTTCTTT. This sequence encodes CASSLGPLGGTEAFF.

This chain links TRBV11-3 with TRBJ1-5, with D maybe TRBD1 (5 bases). Germline CDR1 reads SGHNT; CDR2 reads YENEEA. The CDR3 runs 13 residues. V was clipped by 5 bases and J by 6 bases, with 11 bases between them. The CDR3 reads CASSSQGGQPQHF. CDR3 bases: TGTGCCAGCAGCAGCCAGGGTGGTCAGCCCCAGCATTTT.

This chain connects TRBV9 to TRBJ2-1, with 7 positions matching TRBD1. This CDR3 is built from 16 residues. Trimming took 3 bases from V and 8 from J; bases not matched to a gene: 14. From germline, CDR1 is SGDLS and CDR2 YYNGEE. The CDR3 DNA reads as TGTGCCAGCAGCGGATTACCGACAGGGCCCCTCGATGAGCAGTTCTTC. Its protein product is CASSGLPTGPLDEQFF.

CDR3 DNA: TGTGCCAGCAGCGTGAGACAGGGGGGGAACACTGAAGCTTTCTTT. Amino acids: CASSVRQGGNTEAFF. This chain uses TRBV9 with TRBJ1-1; the match to TRBD1 covers 9 bases. The CDR3 runs 15 residues. Germline V gene data show CDR1 as SGDLS and CDR2 as YYNGEE. The J segment lost 1 base and the V segment lost 2 bases, leaving 3 bases of the junction unmatched. Together with reference TRBV9 and TRBJ1-1, the CDR3 gives the full variable domain: DSGVTQTPKHLITATGQRVTLRCSPRSGDLSVYWYQQSLDQGLQFLIQYYNGEERAKGNILERFSAQQFPDLHSELNLSSLELGDSALYFCASSVRQGGNTEAFFGQGTRLTVV.